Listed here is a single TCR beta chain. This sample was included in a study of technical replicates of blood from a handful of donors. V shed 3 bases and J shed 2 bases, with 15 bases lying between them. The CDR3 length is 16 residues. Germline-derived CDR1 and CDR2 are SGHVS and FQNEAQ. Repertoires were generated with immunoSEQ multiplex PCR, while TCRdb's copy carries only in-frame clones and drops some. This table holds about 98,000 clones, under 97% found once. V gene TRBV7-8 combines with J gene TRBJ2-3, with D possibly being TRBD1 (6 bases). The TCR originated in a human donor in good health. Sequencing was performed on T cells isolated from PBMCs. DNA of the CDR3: TGTGCCAGCAGCTTGAACAGGGTATCGTCCACAGATACGCAGTATTTT. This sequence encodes CASSLNRVSSTDTQYF.